The 7 T cell receptor beta chains given below trace back to one sample, sequenced in a study of shared clonotypes between healthy human individuals. This table comes from immunoSEQ multiplex PCR, and its TCRdb copy is limited to in-frame clones, with some not included. The sample gives around 1,900,000 clones, over 85% of which show up once; around 1.8% is in the top ten. Naive-designated CD8 cells lacked CD45RO, were positively enriched for CCR7, and omitted terminally differentiated effector memory CD45RA+ cells. Sequencing was done on a sample of naive CD8+ T cells from PBMCs. The receptors here all came from a man between 18 and 35 years old in good health. Some clones in this sample may be carry-over from other donors' samples.

This chain uses TRBV28 with TRBJ2-1; 13 nucleotides align to TRBD2. This CDR3 is 17 amino acids long. Losses at the gene ends were 4 bases for V and 2 bases for J; bases not matched to a gene: 5. CDR1 MDHEN and CDR2 SYDVKM come from the germline V gene. CDR3 protein: CASSSQGLAGAYNEQFF. CDR3 DNA: TGTGCCAGCAGTTCCCAAGGACTAGCGGGAGCCTACAATGAGCAGTTCTTC.

The chain links TRBV7-9 to TRBJ2-3; D not resolved. The CDR3 contains 15 residues. V lost 1 base, J lost 2 bases, and 10 bases lay in between. CDR1 and CDR2 (germline): SEHNR, FQNEAQ (reference sequence). CDR3 loop: CASSLGYGPTDTQYF. The CDR3 DNA reads as TGTGCCAGCAGCTTAGGGTATGGCCCCACAGATACGCAGTATTTT.

J is TRBJ2-7 and V is TRBV6-5; TRBD2 agrees at 10 bases. With V trimmed by 0 bases and J by 1 base, 3 bases remained unmatched. This CDR3 has 16 amino acids. CDR1 is MNHEY, CDR2 SVGAGI, per germline. The CDR3 region has the DNA TGTGCCAGCAGTTACTCGAAGACTAGCGGGTCCTACGAGCAGTACTTC. Translation gives CASSYSKTSGSYEQYF.

The chain's CDR3 is CSVAGTLVNEQYF. Written as DNA, the CDR3 is TGCAGCGTTGCCGGGACTCTTGTCAACGAGCAGTACTTC. The rearrangement joins TRBV29-1 to TRBJ2-7; a possible D gene is TRBD2 (6 bases). This CDR3 comprises 13 residues. Germline lookup yields CDR1 SQVTM and CDR2 ANQGSEA. Deletions cut 4 bases from V and 5 bases from J, with 15 bases between.

This chain uses TRBV4-1 with TRBJ2-7; D not resolved. CDR1 is MGHRA and CDR2 is YSYEKL in the germline V gene. Trimming shortened V by 1 base and J by 4 bases, and 14 bases separated the two germline ends. This CDR3 region has 15 residues. Written as DNA, the CDR3 is TGCGCCAGCAGCCAAGGGGTTGGATTAGAGTACGAGCAGTACTTC. This codes for CASSQGVGLEYEQYF.

This clone was detected once. The chain carries TRBV7-9 and TRBJ2-5; perhaps TRBD1 as D (5 bases). The CDR3 runs 13 residues. CDR1 SEHNR and CDR2 FQNEAQ come from the germline V gene (reference sequence). The V end was cut by 5 bases, the J end by 4 bases, with 11 bases between. The DNA of the CDR3 is TGTGCCAGCAGCCAAGGGGTGGGAGAGACCCAGTACTTC. Its translation: CASSQGVGETQYF.

V is TRBV7-9 and J is TRBJ2-2; 11 nucleotides line up with TRBD2. From germline, CDR1 is SEHNR and CDR2 FQNEAQ (reference sequence). The CDR3 totals 16 residues. V gave up 1 base and J gave up 7 bases; unmatched junction bases: 5. The CDR3 region is CASSLGLAGQRGELFF. CDR3 bases: TGTGCCAGCAGCTTAGGACTAGCGGGACAGCGCGGGGAGCTGTTTTTT. Full variable domain (missing parts from reference TRBV7-9 and TRBJ2-2): DTGVSQNPRHKITKRGQNVTFRCDPISEHNRLYWYRQTLGQGPEFLTYFQNEAQLEKSRLLSDRFSAERPKGSFSTLEIQRTEQGDSAMYLCASSLGLAGQRGELFFGEGSRLTVL.